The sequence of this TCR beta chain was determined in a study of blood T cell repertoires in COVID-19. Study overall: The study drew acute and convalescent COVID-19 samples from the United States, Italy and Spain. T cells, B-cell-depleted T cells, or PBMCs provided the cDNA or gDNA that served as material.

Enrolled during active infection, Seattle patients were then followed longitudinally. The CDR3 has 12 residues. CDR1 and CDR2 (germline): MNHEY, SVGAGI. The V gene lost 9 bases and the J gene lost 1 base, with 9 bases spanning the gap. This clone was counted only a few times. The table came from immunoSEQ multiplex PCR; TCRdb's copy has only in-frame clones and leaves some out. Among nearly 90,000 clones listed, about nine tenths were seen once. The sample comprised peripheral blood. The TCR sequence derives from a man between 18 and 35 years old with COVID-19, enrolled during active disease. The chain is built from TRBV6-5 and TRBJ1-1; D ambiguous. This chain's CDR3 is CASQTGNTEAFF. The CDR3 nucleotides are TGTGCCAGTCAGACGGGGAACACTGAAGCTTTCTTT.